The clone carrying this T cell receptor (beta chain) was detected ten times or more. This record comes from a study of patients and donors after allogeneic stem cell transplantation. In TCRdb, the RT-PCR reads were re-called with MiXCR into one record per CDR3 protein. The sample has about 57,000 distinct CDR3 sequences, about an eighth seen once. Germline V gives CDR1 SGHVS, CDR2 FQNEAQ. Trimming pared 5 bases from V and 6 bases from J, leaving 8 bases between. The CDR3 runs to 12 residues. The sample taken for sequencing was blood, either unsorted or a sorted T cell fraction (not recorded which). This rearrangement joins TRBV7-8 to TRBJ1-5; D is unclear. The clonotype was recovered from a human donor who was either an allogeneic HSCT recipient or a stem cell or donor lymphocyte infusion donor (not recorded which). It is not recorded whose cells these are; they may come from a transplant donor. CDR3 nucleotide sequence: TGTGCCAGCAGCGTCTCGGGTCAGCCCCAGCATTTT. Translated, it gives CASSVSGQPQHF.